These 31 T cell receptor beta chains originate from one sample sequenced in a study of T cell repertoires in ileal Crohn's disease. Indicated time point: neoterminal ileum biopsy at postoperative endoscopy, about 6 months after surgery. Sequencing used immunoSEQ multiplex PCR; TCRdb keeps in-frame clones, though not all of them. The sample holds about 2,400 clones; just under 80% are singletons and the top ten take around 23%. The sample consisted of ileal tissue. The receptors originated from an adult with Crohn's disease.

The chain links TRBV9 to TRBJ2-5; 10 nucleotides align to TRBD2. V was clipped by 4 bases and J by 5 bases; unmatched bases: 8. The germline V gene has CDR1 SGDLS and CDR2 YYNGEE. This CDR3 is built from 15 residues. Here the CDR3 DNA reads TGTGCCAGCAGCACTAGCGGGACCCCAGGGGAGACCCAGTACTTC. This gives the protein CASSTSGTPGETQYF. Full variable domain (missing parts from reference TRBV9 and TRBJ2-5): DSGVTQTPKHLITATGQRVTLRCSPRSGDLSVYWYQQSLDQGLQFLIQYYNGEERAKGNILERFSAQQFPDLHSELNLSSLELGDSALYFCASSTSGTPGETQYFGPGTRLLVL.

J is TRBJ2-2 and V is TRBV6-5; D remains ambiguous. V lost 7 bases to trimming and J lost 4 bases, with 13 bases between them. Germline assignment: CDR1 MNHEY and CDR2 SVGAGI. The CDR3 has 14 residues. DNA of the CDR3: TGTGCCAGCACCCAAAGTAGAGGCACCGGGGAGCTGTTTTTT. Protein product: CASTQSRGTGELFF.

The rearrangement uses TRBV29-1 and TRBJ1-1; D possibly corresponds to TRBD1 (6 bases). CDR3 length: 12 amino acids. Germline V gene lookup returns CDR1 SQVTM and CDR2 ANQGSEA. V gave up 5 bases and J gave up 4 bases, with 11 bases separating them. CDR3 in DNA: TGCAGCGTTAACCCCAGGGGCACTGAAGCTTTCTTT. Its translation: CSVNPRGTEAFF.

This clone was counted a few times. The chain has TRBV10-3 and TRBJ2-2; TRBD2 aligns across 7 bases. Per the germline V gene, CDR1 is ENHRY and CDR2 is SYGVKD. The CDR3 consists of 16 residues. Losses at the gene ends were 3 bases for V and 5 bases for J; bases not matched to a gene: 9. The CDR3 sequence is CAISEVAGEMTGELFF. The CDR3 nucleotides read TGTGCCATCAGTGAAGTTGCGGGAGAGATGACCGGGGAGCTGTTTTTT.

The chain is built from TRBV5-4 and TRBJ2-1; the match to TRBD2 covers 8 bases. V shed 0 bases, J shed 1 base, and the junction held 3 bases outside the gene matches. The CDR3 is 16 residues long. The germline gives CDR1 SGHNT, CDR2 YYREEE (reference sequence). CDR3 in DNA: TGTGCCAGCAGCTTGGGTAGCGGGGCGTCCTACAATGAGCAGTTCTTC. It yields the protein CASSLGSGASYNEQFF.

CDR3 loop: CASSWSGHNQPQHF. The CDR3, as DNA: TGTGCCAGCAGCTGGTCAGGCCACAATCAGCCCCAGCATTTT. This chain uses TRBV7-8 with TRBJ1-5, with no clear D. V lost 4 bases and J lost 3, with 10 bases in between. The germline V gene encodes CDR1 SGHVS and CDR2 FQNEAQ. The CDR3 loop spans 14 amino acids.

The chain has TRBV7-2 and TRBJ2-7; TRBD2 matches at 7 bases. This CDR3 has 15 residues. The germline V gene has CDR1 SGHTA and CDR2 FQGNSA. The junction had 3 bases not matched to a gene; V was cut back by 0 bases and J by 1 base. Here the CDR3 reads CASSLALGGSYEQYF. The CDR3 DNA is TGTGCCAGCAGCTTAGCGCTCGGGGGGTCCTACGAGCAGTACTTC.

The table lists this clone with a few counts. The chain carries TRBV10-3 and TRBJ2-3; 14 bases fit TRBD2. CDR3 length equals 15 residues. After removal of 8 bases from V and 4 bases from J, the junction contained 5 bases not matched to a gene. Looked up from germline, CDR1 is ENHRY and CDR2 is SYGVKD. The CDR3 bases are TGTGCCATCGGGGGACTAGCGGGAGTGTCAGATACGCAGTATTTT. Translation: CAIGGLAGVSDTQYF.

This clone was recorded once. CDR3 in DNA: TGCGCCAGCAGTCAATTTCCGGGACAGGGGGATGAAAAACTGTTTTTT. This encodes CASSQFPGQGDEKLFF. The rearrangement uses TRBV23-1 and TRBJ1-4, with 11 bases fitting TRBD1. TRBV23-1 is filed as an ORF, its function uncertain. Trimming at V came to 1 base and at J to 6 bases, leaving 4 bases not matched to a gene. This CDR3 has 16 residues.

The chain carries TRBV9 and TRBJ2-2; 7 bases are a match to TRBD2. The junction had 4 bases not matched to a gene; V was cut back by 0 bases and J by 2 bases. The CDR3 has 16 residues. Looked up from germline, CDR1 is SGDLS and CDR2 is YYNGEE. CDR3 coding DNA: TGTGCCAGCAGCGTAGACTCGGGAGGAAACACCGGGGAGCTGTTTTTT. Translated: CASSVDSGGNTGELFF.

The chain links TRBV6-1 to TRBJ2-7, with 10 bases fitting TRBD2. Germline-derived CDR1 and CDR2 are MNHNS and SASEGT. J gave up 0 bases and V 1 base, and 0 bases lay outside the gene matches. CDR3 length: 15 residues. The CDR3 spells CASSEGTSGSYEQYF. In nucleotides, the CDR3 is TGTGCCAGCAGTGAAGGGACTAGCGGCTCCTACGAGCAGTACTTC.

Concerning this clone: An end of the junction does not agree with germline; a read error may underlie this. The V call is TRBV5-1, the J call TRBJ2-5; D might be TRBD1 (5 bases). Per the germline V gene, CDR1 is SGHRS and CDR2 is YFSETQ. CDR3 length equals 17 residues. The CDR3 DNA follows: TGCGCCAGCAGGTTGGGGCAGGGATTTGTGTCGGGCGAGACCCAGTACTTC. This gives the protein CASRLGQGFVSGETQYF.

Comments on this clone: Relative to the germline gene, one junction end is altered; a read error may explain this. J is TRBJ2-7 and V is TRBV11-3, with TRBD1 matching over 8 bases. Germline assignment: CDR1 SGHNT and CDR2 YENEEA. The CDR3 is made up of 15 amino acids. The CDR3: CASGPKAGGFYEQCF. Written as DNA, the CDR3 is TGTGCCAGCGGCCCCAAGGCAGGGGGCTTCTACGAGCAGTGCTTC.

J is TRBJ2-1 and V is TRBV7-9, with D perhaps matching TRBD2 (6 bases). The CDR3 has 16 amino acids. V lost 5 bases and J lost 1, with 15 bases in between. Per germline, CDR1 SEHNR and CDR2 FQNEAQ (reference sequence). CDR3 amino acids: CASSPRTGGSYNEQFF. Written as DNA, the CDR3 is TGTGCCAGCAGCCCCCGAACAGGAGGGTCCTACAATGAGCAGTTCTTC.

The chain couples TRBV6-5 to TRBJ1-3; D may be TRBD1 (6 bases). V was clipped by 5 bases and J by 3 bases, with 11 bases between them. The germline gives CDR1 MNHEY, CDR2 SVGAGI. This CDR3 comprises 14 residues. The CDR3 protein is CASSPGVGGNTIYF. The CDR3, as DNA: TGTGCCAGCAGTCCAGGGGTTGGTGGAAACACCATATATTTT.

The rearrangement joins TRBV5-6 to TRBJ2-1; TRBD1 aligns across 7 bases. V was clipped by 1 base and J by 3 bases; unmatched bases: 1. The germline V gene encodes CDR1 SGHDT and CDR2 YYEEEE. This CDR3 contains 14 residues. In DNA, the CDR3 is TGTGCCAGCAGCTTGTGGGACAGCTACAATGAGCAGTTCTTC. It is translated as CASSLWDSYNEQFF.

The chain is built from TRBV11-3 and TRBJ2-2; no clear D. Germline V gene data show CDR1 as SGHNT and CDR2 as YENEEA. The CDR3 sequence is 14 residues long. The V gene lost 0 bases and the J gene lost 4 bases, with 6 bases spanning the gap. The CDR3 spells CASSLERGTGELFF. CDR3 DNA sequence: TGTGCCAGCAGCTTAGAACGCGGCACCGGGGAGCTGTTTTTT.

The rearrangement links TRBV14 to TRBJ1-2; D remains unclear. V was clipped by 0 bases and J by 8 bases, with 16 bases between them. The CDR3 is 15 residues long. CDR1 SGHDN and CDR2 FVKESK come from the germline V gene. CDR3 amino acids: CASSQDLYFEEGYTF. CDR3 nucleotide sequence: TGTGCCAGCAGCCAAGATCTGTACTTTGAGGAGGGCTACACCTTC.

This clone appeared a single time. This chain connects TRBV5-4 to TRBJ1-1; D unclear. Germline V CDR1 and CDR2: SGHNT, YYREEE (reference sequence). The germline V and J ends were trimmed by 4 bases and 0 bases, with 16 bases remaining between them. There are 16 residues in the CDR3. The CDR3 nucleotides are TGTGCCAGCAGCCGAGAGGCGGCGGTCATGAACACTGAAGCTTTCTTT. This sequence encodes CASSREAAVMNTEAFF.

This sequence joins TRBV4-2 and TRBJ2-3, with 10 bases fitting TRBD2. The V segment lost 4 bases and the J segment 3 bases; nucleotides outside the gene matches: 13. Germline-derived CDR1 and CDR2 are LGHNA and YNFKEQ. The CDR3 totals 18 residues. CDR3 nucleotides: TGTGCCAGCAGCCCCGGGGTAGCGGGAGGTGGTCAGACAGATACGCAGTATTTT. Translation gives CASSPGVAGGGQTDTQYF.

The chain uses TRBV18 and TRBJ1-2, with 7 positions matching TRBD1. Trimming removed 5 bases from V and 4 bases from J; junction bases left unmatched: 7. This CDR3 is 14 amino acids long. The germline CDR1 and CDR2 sequences are KGHSH and LQKENI. Here the CDR3 reads CASSTETGFYGYTF. CDR3 coding DNA: TGTGCCAGCTCAACCGAGACAGGGTTCTATGGCTACACCTTC.

The chain links TRBV15 to TRBJ1-5; D is perhaps TRBD1 (6 bases). Looked up from germline, CDR1 is LNHNV and CDR2 is YYDKDF (reference sequence). This CDR3 is 14 amino acids long. Trimming left V 0 bases short and J 6 bases short, with 9 bases between. The CDR3 spells CATSREGAIQPQHF. The CDR3 DNA sequence: TGTGCCACCAGCAGAGAGGGGGCGATTCAGCCCCAGCATTTT.

The chain couples TRBV29-1 to TRBJ2-3, with D possibly being TRBD2 (6 bases). V was clipped by 4 bases and J by 5 bases, with 13 bases between them. The germline V gene has CDR1 SQVTM and CDR2 ANQGSEA. The CDR3 consists of 13 residues. The CDR3 bases are TGCAGCGTTGGAGGGCAGGGAGGAGATACGCAGTATTTT. Its translation is CSVGGQGGDTQYF.

V is TRBV5-1 and J is TRBJ2-7, with 7 bases lining up with TRBD1. This CDR3 has 21 amino acids. The germline CDR1 and CDR2 sequences are SGHRS and YFSETQ. The J segment lost 0 bases and the V segment lost 2 bases, leaving 23 bases of the junction unmatched. CDR3 DNA: TGCGCCAGCAGCTTTTGCCCCTGCCGCCTGCCGACCTCAGGGGGCTCCTACGAGCAGTACTTC. Amino acid sequence: CASSFCPCRLPTSGGSYEQYF.

This clone was seen more than once but under ten times. The J gene is TRBJ2-1, the V gene TRBV5-1, with D possibly TRBD2 on 6 matching bases. Trimming cost V 3 bases and J 2 bases, with 12 bases left between them. The V gene's germline CDR1 is SGHRS and CDR2 YFSETQ. The CDR3 runs to 15 residues. This CDR3 is CASSSGSGTYNEQFF. The CDR3 bases are TGCGCCAGCAGCTCCGGGAGCGGTACCTACAATGAGCAGTTCTTC.

The chain carries TRBV13 and TRBJ2-1; TRBD2 agrees at 8 bases. With V trimmed by 2 bases and J by 9 bases, 9 bases remained unmatched. This CDR3 has 15 residues. Germline V lookup: CDR1 PRHDT, CDR2 FYEKMQ (reference sequence). The CDR3 sequence is CASSLTSSGHVEQFF. Written as DNA, the CDR3 is TGTGCCAGCAGCTTAACGTCTAGCGGGCATGTTGAGCAGTTCTTC.

The chain links TRBV2 to TRBJ2-3, with a possible D match to TRBD2 (6 bases). Germline loops: CDR1 SNHLY, CDR2 FYNNEI. The CDR3 loop spans 15 amino acids. V gave up 3 bases and J gave up 5 bases, with 15 bases separating them. The DNA for the CDR3 is TGTGCCAGCAGTGACCGGGAGCGAGCTATAGATACGCAGTATTTT. This gives the protein CASSDRERAIDTQYF.

This sequence joins TRBV19 and TRBJ2-7; TRBD1 is a possible D gene (5 bases). Trimming shortened V by 5 bases and J by 4 bases, and 15 bases separated the two germline ends. Germline-derived CDR1 and CDR2 are LNHDA and SQIVND (reference sequence). This CDR3 is built from 14 residues. CDR3 sequence (DNA): TGTGCCAGTAGTCCCAGGCGCCAGGGTTACGAGCAGTACTTC. Amino acid sequence: CASSPRRQGYEQYF.

The CDR3 region has the DNA TGTGCCATCGGTCGTGGACAGGGATACAATGAGCAGTTCTTC. This sequence encodes CAIGRGQGYNEQFF. The rearrangement links TRBV10-3 to TRBJ2-1, with TRBD1 matching over 8 bases. V was clipped by 8 bases and J by 4 bases; unmatched bases: 7. CDR1 ENHRY and CDR2 SYGVKD come from the germline V gene. This CDR3 comprises 14 residues.

This clone was seen a few times. The V gene is TRBV7-9, the J gene TRBJ2-5; maybe TRBD2 (5 bases). In germline, CDR1 is SEHNR, CDR2 FQNEAQ (reference sequence). V dropped 0 bases and J dropped 2 bases, with 7 bases sitting between them. The CDR3 has 14 residues. The CDR3 protein is CASSLASGQETQYF. The CDR3 nucleotides read TGTGCCAGCAGCTTAGCATCGGGGCAAGAGACCCAGTACTTC.

The rearrangement links TRBV21-1 to TRBJ2-7; the table's D call, TRBD1, was not checked against the DNA. TRBV21-1 is classified as a pseudogene. This CDR3 has 15 amino acids. Written as DNA, the CDR3 is TGTGCCATCTCAGCCTCAGGGCGCGAATCCTACGAGCAGTACTTC. Translating gives CAISASGRESYEQYF.